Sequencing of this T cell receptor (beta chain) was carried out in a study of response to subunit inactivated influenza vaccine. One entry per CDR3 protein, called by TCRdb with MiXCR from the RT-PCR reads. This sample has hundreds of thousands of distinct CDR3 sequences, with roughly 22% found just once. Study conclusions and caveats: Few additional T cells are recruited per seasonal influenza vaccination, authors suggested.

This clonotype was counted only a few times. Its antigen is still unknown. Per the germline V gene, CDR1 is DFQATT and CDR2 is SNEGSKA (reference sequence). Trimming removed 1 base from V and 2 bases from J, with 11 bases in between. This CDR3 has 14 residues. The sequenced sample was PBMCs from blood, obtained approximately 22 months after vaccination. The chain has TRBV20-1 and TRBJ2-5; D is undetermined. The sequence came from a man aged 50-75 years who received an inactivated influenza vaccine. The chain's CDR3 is CSARADLLQETQYF. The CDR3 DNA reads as TGCAGTGCTAGAGCGGACCTTCTTCAAGAGACCCAGTACTTC.